This T cell receptor (beta chain) was observed in a study of CD8 T cells in Susac syndrome. For the study at large: Within the group of sequenced Susac syndrome patients, five or six had active disease and about eight were in remission. Blood was drawn from patients with Susac syndrome. At that point, they were therapy-naive, on corticosteroids, or on intravenous immunoglobulin alone.

V lost 10 bases and J lost 2, with 13 bases in between. The CDR3 contains 13 residues. Germline loops: CDR1 SGHVS, CDR2 FQNEAQ. cDNA came from approximately 0.5 to 1 ug RNA primed by random hexamers. With immunoSEQ multiplex PCR, TCR beta CDR3 was amplified across 54 Vbeta and 13 Jbeta. TCRdb independently ran MiXCR on the immunoSEQ multiplex PCR reads; one entry per CDR3 protein. The table has hundreds of thousands of distinct CDR3 sequences, 94% seen once; the top ten hold approximately 0.15%. Peripheral blood CD8+ and CD4+ T cells were profiled by TCR beta sequencing. Sequences were obtained from CD4+ T cells from PBMCs. V and J are TRBV7-8 and TRBJ2-3; D unclear. The TCR originated in a human donor with Susac syndrome. DNA for the CDR3: TGTGCCACTCATAAAGACACCACAGATACGCAGTATTTT. It is translated as CATHKDTTDTQYF. Supplemented by reference TRBV7-8 and TRBJ2-3, the full variable domain reads GAGVSQSPRYKVAKRGQDVALRCDPISGHVSLFWYQQALGQGPEFLTYFQNEAQLDKSGLPSDRFFAERPEGSVSTLKIQRTQQEDSAVYLCATHKDTTDTQYFGPGTRLTVL.